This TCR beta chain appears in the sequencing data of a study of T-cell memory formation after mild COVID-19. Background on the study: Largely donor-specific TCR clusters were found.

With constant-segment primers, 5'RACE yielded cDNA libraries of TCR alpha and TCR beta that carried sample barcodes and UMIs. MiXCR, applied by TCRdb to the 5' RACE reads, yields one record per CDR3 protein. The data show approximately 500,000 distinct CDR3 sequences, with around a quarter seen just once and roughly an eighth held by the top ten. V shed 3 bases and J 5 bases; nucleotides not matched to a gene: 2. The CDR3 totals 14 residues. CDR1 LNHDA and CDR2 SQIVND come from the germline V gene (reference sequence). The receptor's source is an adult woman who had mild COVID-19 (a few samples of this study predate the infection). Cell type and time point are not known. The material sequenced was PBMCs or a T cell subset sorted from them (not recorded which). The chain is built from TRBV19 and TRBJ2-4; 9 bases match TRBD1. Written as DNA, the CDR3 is TGTGCCAGTAGTATGGGGACAGGGCAAAACATTCAGTACTTC. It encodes CASSMGTGQNIQYF.